This T cell receptor beta chain was sequenced during a study of blood T cell repertoires in COVID-19. Looking at the study overall: The samples span acute and convalescent COVID-19 from the United States, Italy and Spain.

The CDR3 spans 16 residues. The junction had 15 bases not matched to a gene; V was cut back by 4 bases and J by 7 bases. Germline assignment: CDR1 MNHEY and CDR2 SMNVEV (reference sequence). Under the authors' procedure: Estimation of nucleated cell counts relied on the amplification of reference gene primers. The data were produced by immunoSEQ multiplex PCR, yet TCRdb's version contains in-frame clones alone and is incomplete. V, J and clone size reflect that table, while D and trimming were determined from the DNA. The sample records approximately 500,000 clones, less than 90% being singletons. Sequencing input: peripheral blood. The receptor comes from a woman aged 45-65 years with COVID-19, enrolled during active disease. The chain employs TRBV27 and TRBJ2-5; 7 positions agree with TRBD2. CDR3 bases: TGTGCCAGCAGTTCCAAATCGACTAGCCGTCAACGGACCCAGTACTTC. Its translation is CASSSKSTSRQRTQYF.